The clone carrying this TCR beta chain was picked up many times. Its antigen remains unidentified. The time point denotes: sample taken at primary tumor resection. Sequencing covered unsorted whole RNA taken from tumor, nontumor lung or frozen PBMC. Individual TCR cDNA molecules each bore their own unique molecular identifier. In TCRdb, the 5' RACE reads were re-called with MiXCR into one record per CDR3 protein. The sample has tens of thousands of distinct CDR3 sequences, roughly 6.5% seen once. V lost 0 bases and J lost 0, with 11 bases in between. Germline V gene data show CDR1 as SEHNR and CDR2 as FQNEAQ (reference sequence). The CDR3 is 17 residues long. The sample comes from a study of spatial heterogeneity in lung cancer. The wider study: Raw sequencing reads included, on average, more than eight appearances of each unique TCR and UMI combination. Notes on the study in general: The study found ubiquitous expanded tumor TCRs in blood more at resection than follow-up.

The sample was PBMCs, taken at surgery. The receptor was derived from a female donor with early-stage non-small cell lung cancer. V is TRBV7-9 and J is TRBJ1-4; D gene unclear. CDR3 region: CASSLALTRATNEKLFF. As DNA, the CDR3 is TGTGCCAGCAGCTTAGCTCTAACCCGCGCAACTAATGAAAAACTGTTTTTT.